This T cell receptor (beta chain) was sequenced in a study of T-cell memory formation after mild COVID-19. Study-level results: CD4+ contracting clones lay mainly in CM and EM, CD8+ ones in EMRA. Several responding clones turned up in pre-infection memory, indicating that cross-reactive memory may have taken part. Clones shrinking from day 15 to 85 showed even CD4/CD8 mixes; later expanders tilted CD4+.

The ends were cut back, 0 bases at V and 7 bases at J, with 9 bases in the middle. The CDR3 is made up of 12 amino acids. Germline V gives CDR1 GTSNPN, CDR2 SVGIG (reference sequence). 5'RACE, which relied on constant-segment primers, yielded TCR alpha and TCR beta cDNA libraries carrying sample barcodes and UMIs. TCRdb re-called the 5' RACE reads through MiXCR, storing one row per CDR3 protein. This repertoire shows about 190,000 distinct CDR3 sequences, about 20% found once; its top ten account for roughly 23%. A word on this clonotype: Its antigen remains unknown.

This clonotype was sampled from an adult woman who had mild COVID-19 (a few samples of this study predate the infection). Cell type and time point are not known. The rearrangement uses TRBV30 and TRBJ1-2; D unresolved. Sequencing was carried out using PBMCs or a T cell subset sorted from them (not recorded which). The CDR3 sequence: CAWSVVGLGYTF. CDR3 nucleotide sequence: TGTGCCTGGAGTGTTGTAGGGCTTGGCTACACCTTC. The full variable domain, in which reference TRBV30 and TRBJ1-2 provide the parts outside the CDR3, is SQTIHQWPATLVQPVGSPLSLECTVEGTSNPNLYWYRQAAGRGLQLLFYSVGIGQISSEVPQNLSASRPQDRQFILSSKKLLLSDSGFYLCAWSVVGLGYTFGSGTRLTVV.